Listed below are T cell receptor beta chains from one sample, sequenced in a study of blood T cell repertoires in COVID-19. Libraries were prepared by immunoSEQ multiplex PCR; TCRdb keeps only in-frame clonotypes and omits some of them. The sample lists roughly 260,000 clones; about 88% were seen once. The source material was peripheral blood. The receptor set was obtained from a man aged 60 to 69 who had recovered from COVID-19. The conserved cysteine and the conserved F or W are not part of the CDR3 here. Each record gives: V gene, J gene, clone size, CDR3 protein. The size field is filled for only some rows; it gives once, few, many or a size class.

>TRBV27|TRBJ2-5|.
ASSLGVLSRETQY
>TRBV19|TRBJ2-3|.
ASSPDWPPQGARETQY
>TRBV9|TRBJ2-3|.
ASSVVGGTDTQY
>TRBV3-1/TRBV3-2|TRBJ2-3|.
ASSQGVAGGPSY
>TRBV27|TRBJ2-3|.
ASSLLGGGGTDTQY
>TRBV7-6|TRBJ2-3|.
ASSFVGGRNPTDTQY
>TRBV7-3|TRBJ2-3|.
ASSRQGPGTDTQY
>TRBV5-1|TRBJ1-2|.
ASSPVNYGYT
>TRBV7-3|TRBJ2-7|.
ASTPRFRESSAYPYEQY
>TRBV27|TRBJ2-1|.
ASTLTSGGVSDEQF
>TRBV30|TRBJ1-2|few
AWSGGLGILY
>TRBV19|TRBJ2-1|few
ASSIGTSYNEQF
>TRBV5-1|TRBJ2-5|.
ASSLGDQETQY
>TRBV27|TRBJ2-2|.
ASRLTPTGGGTGELF
>TRBV7-2|TRBJ1-5|few
ASSLAGQSLEPQH
>TRBV23-1|TRBJ2-7|.
ARYRDYEQY